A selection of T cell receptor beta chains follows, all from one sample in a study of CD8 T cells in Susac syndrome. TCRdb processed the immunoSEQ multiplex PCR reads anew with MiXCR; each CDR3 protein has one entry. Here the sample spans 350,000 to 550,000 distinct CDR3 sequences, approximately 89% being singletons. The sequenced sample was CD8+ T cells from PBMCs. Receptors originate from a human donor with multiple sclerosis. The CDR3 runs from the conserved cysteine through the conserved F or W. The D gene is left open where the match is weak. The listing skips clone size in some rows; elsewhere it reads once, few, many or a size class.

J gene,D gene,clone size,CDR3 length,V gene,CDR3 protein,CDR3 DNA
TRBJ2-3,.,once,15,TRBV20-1,CSALPLANSPDTQYF,TGCAGTGCCCTGCCATTAGCGAATAGCCCAGATACGCAGTATTTT
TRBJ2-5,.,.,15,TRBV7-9,CASSPWQAAQETQYF,TGTGCCAGCAGCCCGTGGCAAGCGGCACAAGAGACCCAGTACTTC
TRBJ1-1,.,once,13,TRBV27,CASSAFLNTEAFF,TGTGCCAGCAGCGCGTTTTTGAACACTGAAGCTTTCTTT
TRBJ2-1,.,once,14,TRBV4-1,CASSQGAQELEQFF,TGCGCCAGCAGCCAAGGAGCCCAAGAACTTGAGCAGTTCTTC
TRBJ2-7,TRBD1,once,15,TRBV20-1,CSARDPGTAAYEQYF,TGCAGTGCTAGAGACCCCGGGACAGCGGCCTACGAGCAGTACTTC
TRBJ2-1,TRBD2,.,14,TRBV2,CASGAGSSYNEQFF,TGTGCCAGCGGAGCGGGATCCTCCTACAATGAGCAGTTCTTC
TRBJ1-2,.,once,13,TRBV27,CASSLSKVAGYTF,TGTGCCAGCAGTTTATCGAAGGTGGCTGGCTACACCTTC
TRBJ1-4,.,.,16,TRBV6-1,CASSEGLGNTNEKLFF,TGTGCCAGCAGTGAAGGGTTGGGGAATACTAATGAAAAACTGTTTTTT
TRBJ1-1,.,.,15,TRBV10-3,CAISESPGKSTEAFF,TGTGCCATCAGTGAGTCCCCAGGCAAGAGCACTGAAGCTTTCTTT
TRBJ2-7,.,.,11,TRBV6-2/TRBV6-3,CASSTTYEQYF,TGTGCCAGCAGTACAACCTACGAGCAGTACTTC
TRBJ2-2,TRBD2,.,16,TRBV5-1,CASSREASARTGELFF,TGCGCCAGCAGCCGGGAGGCGTCAGCTCGTACCGGGGAGCTGTTTTTT